The 6 T cell receptor beta chains given below trace back to one sample, sequenced in a study of CD8 T cells in Susac syndrome. The authors reverse transcribed roughly 0.5 to 1 ug RNA with random hexamers. TCRdb fed the immunoSEQ multiplex PCR reads into MiXCR, producing one record per CDR3 protein. The data hold approximately 190,000 distinct CDR3 sequences, with roughly 92% observed a single time. Material: CD4+ T cells from PBMCs. Receptors were obtained from a human donor in good health.

The genes are TRBV5-1 and TRBJ1-4, with D unresolved. Trimming left V 1 base short and J 0 bases short, with 7 bases between. From germline, CDR1 is SGHRS and CDR2 YFSETQ. The CDR3 has 15 residues. CDR3 nucleotides: TGCGCCAGCAGCTTGTCCGGACCAACTAATGAAAAACTGTTTTTT. Protein product: CASSLSGPTNEKLFF.

J is TRBJ2-1 and V is TRBV28; 7 nucleotides align to TRBD2. J was trimmed by 5 bases and V by 3 bases; bases with no gene match: 4. There are 14 residues in the CDR3. The germline V gene encodes CDR1 MDHEN and CDR2 SYDVKM. CDR3 protein: CASSFTGTNNEQFF. CDR3 DNA: TGTGCCAGCAGTTTTACCGGGACTAACAATGAGCAGTTCTTC.

The chain joins TRBV28 to TRBJ2-7, with a weak D call TRBD2 (5 bases). The V and J ends lost 5 bases and 0 bases respectively, with 14 bases between them. This CDR3 contains 15 residues. CDR1 is MDHEN, CDR2 SYDVKM, per germline. The CDR3 DNA follows: TGTGCCAGCAGTCCCAGCGGAGTACGCTCCTACGAGCAGTACTTC. Translation gives CASSPSGVRSYEQYF.

This chain links TRBV6-6 with TRBJ2-1; 8 nucleotides align to TRBD2. The CDR3 totals 13 residues. The germline CDR1 and CDR2 sequences are MNHNY and SVGAGI (reference sequence). The trim removed 6 bases at V and 10 bases at J, leaving 8 bases unmatched. CDR3 coding DNA: TGTGCCAGCAGAACCGGGACTAGTCGGGAGCAGTTCTTC. As protein: CASRTGTSREQFF.

This chain uses TRBV20-1 with TRBJ2-5, with D uncertain. Germline V lookup: CDR1 DFQATT, CDR2 SNEGSKA (reference sequence). V dropped 4 bases and J dropped 4 bases, with 13 bases sitting between them. The CDR3 is 13 residues long. In DNA form, the CDR3 reads TGCAGTGCTAATGGCCCGGTGGCAGAGACCCAGTACTTC. This codes for CSANGPVAETQYF.

This CDR3 is CASSFRSDRSLHF. Written as DNA, the CDR3 is TGTGCCAGCAGTTTTAGGTCCGATCGGTCCCTCCACTTT. The V call is TRBV27, the J call TRBJ1-6; D remains ambiguous. The CDR3 loop spans 13 amino acids. CDR1 and CDR2 (germline): MNHEY, SMNVEV (reference sequence). The V end lost 3 bases, the J end lost 14 bases, and 14 bases lay between the germline ends.